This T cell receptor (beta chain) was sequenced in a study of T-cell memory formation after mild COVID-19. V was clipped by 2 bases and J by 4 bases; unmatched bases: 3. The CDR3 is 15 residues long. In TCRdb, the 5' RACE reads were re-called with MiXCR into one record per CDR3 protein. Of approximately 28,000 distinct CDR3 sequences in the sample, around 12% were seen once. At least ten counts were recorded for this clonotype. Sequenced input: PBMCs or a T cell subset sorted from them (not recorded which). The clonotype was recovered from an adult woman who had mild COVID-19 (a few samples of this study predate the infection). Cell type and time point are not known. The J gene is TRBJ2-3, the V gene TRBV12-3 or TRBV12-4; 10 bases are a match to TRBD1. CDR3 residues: CASSLTGTGADTQYF. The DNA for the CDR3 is TGTGCCAGCAGTTTAACCGGGACAGGGGCAGATACGCAGTATTTT.